A single sample is the source of the 27 T cell receptor beta chains below, sequenced in a study of blood T cell repertoires in COVID-19. Assay used: immunoSEQ multiplex PCR; TCRdb lists only in-frame clones, some missing. Here the sample spans about 250,000 clones, approximately 88% being singletons. Source material: peripheral blood. Receptors were obtained from a man between 40 and 49 years old with acute or convalescent COVID-19.

This clone was seen once. The V call is TRBV6-5, the J call TRBJ1-2, with TRBD1 as a possible D gene (6 bases). V lost 4 bases and J 4 bases, leaving 10 bases between the germline ends. The CDR3 is 13 amino acids. CDR1 is MNHEY, CDR2 SVGAGI, per germline. The CDR3 bases are TGTGCCAGCAGTTCCTCAGGGGCCTATGGCTACACCTTC. Translating it yields CASSSSGAYGYTF.

The count of this clone is one. The CDR3 bases are TGTGCCAGCAGTGGCGATTCCTCTATGAACTCCTACGAGCAGTACTTC. Amino acid sequence: CASSGDSSMNSYEQYF. The V call is TRBV2, the J call TRBJ2-7; D remains ambiguous. The CDR3 has 16 residues. Germline CDR1 reads SNHLY; CDR2 reads FYNNEI. Between the trimmed V and J ends, which lost 4 bases and 0 bases, there was a span of 16 bases.

The gene calls are TRBV25-1 and TRBJ2-1; the match to TRBD1 covers 9 bases. Germline lookup yields CDR1 MGHDK and CDR2 SYGVNS. Germline trimming cut 5 bases from V and 2 bases from J; bases unmatched to any gene: 4. The CDR3 length is 15 residues. The CDR3 coding sequence is TGTGCCAGCAGTCCGAGACAGGGGGCCTACAATGAGCAGTTCTTC. Amino acid sequence: CASSPRQGAYNEQFF.

A note on this clone: Relative to the germline gene, one junction end is altered; a read error may explain this. The J gene is TRBJ1-2, the V gene TRBV9; D is uncertain. CDR1 and CDR2 from the germline V gene are SGDLS and YYNGEE. The CDR3 is 13 amino acids. CDR3 nucleotides: TGTGCCAGCAACGTAGACGGGGTCTATGGCTACACCTTC. This codes for CASNVDGVYGYTF.

The chain joins TRBV21-1 to TRBJ1-1; the tabulated D call, TRBD1, remains unverified against the DNA. TRBV21-1 is a listed pseudogene. This CDR3 contains 12 residues. The CDR3 reads CASSTTDTEAFF. CDR3 in DNA: TGTGCCAGCAGCACAACAGACACTGAAGCTTTCTTT.

The V and J genes are TRBV5-5 and TRBJ2-7; no reliable D call. Germline V gives CDR1 SGHKS, CDR2 YYEKEE (reference sequence). There are 13 residues in the CDR3. Trimming cost V 0 bases and J 2 bases, with 6 bases left between them. The CDR3 spells CASSLVLAYEQYF. DNA of the CDR3: TGTGCCAGCAGCTTGGTCTTAGCCTACGAGCAGTACTTC.

This chain links TRBV6-2 or TRBV6-3 with TRBJ2-7; 10 nucleotides align to TRBD2. The V gene end was trimmed by 4 bases and the J gene end by 1 base; junction bases not matched to a gene: 7. Germline CDR1 is MNHEY and CDR2 is SVGEGT. CDR3 length equals 16 residues. The CDR3 spells CASSSAIAGGSYEQYF. CDR3 nucleotide sequence: TGTGCCAGCAGTTCCGCAATAGCGGGAGGTTCCTACGAGCAGTACTTC.

Written as DNA, the CDR3 is TGTGCCTGGAGTGGACAGGGGGCTGGGAGTACTGGCTACACCTTC. This codes for CAWSGQGAGSTGYTF. The chain combines TRBV30 with TRBJ1-2; 10 bases line up with TRBD1. Germline trimming cut 1 base from V and 7 bases from J; bases unmatched to any gene: 9. This CDR3 contains 15 residues. Per germline, CDR1 GTSNPN and CDR2 SVGIG (reference sequence).

The chain is built from TRBV11-2 and TRBJ1-5, with a possible D match to TRBD1 (6 bases). Looked up from germline, CDR1 is SGHAT and CDR2 is FQNNGV. With 3 bases removed from V and 0 bases from J, the gap between germline ends came to 9 bases. This CDR3 spans 15 amino acids. DNA of the CDR3: TGTGCCAGCAGCTTCCAGGACAGTAGCAATCAGCCCCAGCATTTT. Translating it yields CASSFQDSSNQPQHF. The full variable domain, in which reference TRBV11-2 and TRBJ1-5 provide the parts outside the CDR3, is EAGVAQSPRYKIIEKRQSVAFWCNPISGHATLYWYQQILGQGPKLLIQFQNNGVVDDSQLPKDRFSAERLKGVDSTLKIQPAKLEDSAVYLCASSFQDSSNQPQHFGDGTRLSIL.

The chain combines TRBV6-1 with TRBJ2-4, with D tentatively TRBD2 (6 bases). This CDR3 comprises 18 residues. With 0 bases removed from V and 0 bases from J, the gap between germline ends came to 15 bases. CDR1 is MNHNS and CDR2 is SASEGT in the germline V gene. The CDR3 DNA follows: TGTGCCAGCAGTGAAGCGGTTAGTCTGGGACTAGCCAAAAACATTCAGTACTTC. It encodes CASSEAVSLGLAKNIQYF.

The gene calls are TRBV5-6 and TRBJ2-3; possible D gene TRBD2, 6 bases. The CDR3 runs to 18 residues. Looked up from germline, CDR1 is SGHDT and CDR2 is YYEEEE. V was clipped by 4 bases and J by 2 bases, with 23 bases between them. The CDR3 loop is CASSPDWGLAEPTDTQYF. CDR3 bases: TGTGCCAGCAGCCCCGATTGGGGGTTAGCGGAACCCACAGATACGCAGTATTTT.

The chain employs TRBV7-9 and TRBJ1-2; TRBD1 aligns across 12 bases. This CDR3 spans 16 amino acids. V lost 9 bases and J lost 6; bases outside the gene matches: 14. Germline V gene lookup returns CDR1 SEHNR and CDR2 FQNEAQ (reference sequence). This CDR3 reads CASTRDRGHVSHGYTF. The CDR3 DNA follows: TGTGCCAGTACCCGGGACAGGGGGCATGTTTCCCATGGCTACACCTTC.

This chain links TRBV3-1 (or the pseudogene TRBV3-2) with TRBJ1-1; tentatively, D is TRBD1 (6 bases). V lost 0 bases and J 2 bases, leaving 10 bases between the germline ends. The CDR3 runs to 15 residues. The V gene's germline CDR1 is LGHDT and CDR2 YNNKEL (reference sequence). This chain's CDR3 is CASSQDGQINTEAFF. The CDR3 bases are TGTGCCAGCAGCCAAGATGGACAGATAAACACTGAAGCTTTCTTT.

V is TRBV18 and J is TRBJ2-4, with D tentatively TRBD1 (6 bases). The CDR3 has 14 residues. With 3 bases removed from V and 4 bases from J, the gap between germline ends came to 10 bases. In germline, CDR1 is KGHSH, CDR2 LQKENI. CDR3 nucleotides: TGTGCCAGCTCACCCTCAGGACAGAAAAACATTCAGTACTTC. It specifies CASSPSGQKNIQYF.

This chain joins TRBV6-2 or TRBV6-3 and TRBJ2-7, with 11 positions matching TRBD2. The CDR3 covers 15 residues. The V segment lost 4 bases and the J segment 5 bases; nucleotides outside the gene matches: 7. Germline assignment: CDR1 MNHEY and CDR2 SVGEGT. For the CDR3, the DNA is TGTGCCAGCAGTTTCGGACTAGCGGGTGGGCACGAGCAGTACTTC. Translation gives CASSFGLAGGHEQYF.

This chain joins TRBV6-5 and TRBJ1-5; 11 bases are shared with TRBD1. Trimming took 4 bases from V and 10 from J; bases not matched to a gene: 6. The CDR3 consists of 14 residues. Germline loops: CDR1 MNHEY, CDR2 SVGAGI. The CDR3 DNA follows: TGTGCCAGCAGTTTAGGGGACAGGGGGGTACCCCAGCATTTT. It yields the protein CASSLGDRGVPQHF.

CDR3 sequence reads: CASSQGQGSTDTQYF. CDR3 sequence (DNA): TGCGCCAGCAGCCAGGGACAAGGAAGCACAGATACGCAGTATTTT. The J gene is TRBJ2-3, the V gene TRBV5-1, with D possibly being TRBD1 (6 bases). The CDR3 runs to 15 residues. Germline CDR1 is SGHRS and CDR2 is YFSETQ. Trimming removed 4 bases from V and 0 bases from J, with 12 bases in between.

A single count supports this clone. CDR3 residues: CASSTGIGGYTF. CDR3 DNA: TGTGCCAGCTCGACAGGGATCGGCGGCTACACCTTC. V is TRBV6-4 and J is TRBJ1-2; TRBD1 matches 7 bases. Germline CDR1 reads MRHNA; CDR2 reads SNTAGT. The CDR3 covers 12 residues. J gave up 8 bases and V 8 bases, and 8 bases lay outside the gene matches.

This sequence joins TRBV4-1 and TRBJ1-2; tentatively, D is TRBD1 (5 bases). Trimming pared 0 bases from V and 4 bases from J, leaving 9 bases between. Germline V gives CDR1 MGHRA, CDR2 YSYEKL. The CDR3 has 14 residues. CDR3 nucleotides: TGCGCCAGCAGCCAAGATAGGGGAAGCTATGGCTACACCTTC. Translation: CASSQDRGSYGYTF.

The table lists this clone with a count of one. This chain links TRBV2 with TRBJ1-2; weak D call: TRBD1 (5 bases). This CDR3 spans 13 amino acids. Trimming removed 3 bases at V and 8 bases at J, with 13 bases between. Germline assignment: CDR1 SNHLY and CDR2 FYNNEI. The CDR3 here is CASSEWQGNGYTF. CDR3 bases: TGTGCCAGCAGTGAGTGGCAGGGTAACGGCTACACCTTC.

The chain joins TRBV5-1 to TRBJ2-2; D possibly corresponds to TRBD1 (6 bases). Trimming took 3 bases from V and 4 from J, leaving 13 bases between them. The germline gives CDR1 SGHRS, CDR2 YFSETQ. The CDR3 is 15 residues long. This CDR3 is CASSSLTGGTGELFF. The CDR3 nucleotides read TGCGCCAGCAGCTCCTTGACAGGAGGCACCGGGGAGCTGTTTTTT.

The J gene is TRBJ1-1, the V gene TRBV3-1 (or the pseudogene TRBV3-2), with TRBD1 matching over 9 bases. After removal of 7 bases from V and 3 bases from J, the junction contained 6 bases not matched to a gene. The CDR3 runs to 14 residues. Germline lookup yields CDR1 LGHDT and CDR2 YNNKEL (reference sequence). The CDR3 DNA sequence: TGTGCCAGCAAACGGGACAGGGAGGACACTGAAGCTTTCTTT. Translating it yields CASKRDREDTEAFF.

This clone showed up just once. The V and J genes are TRBV5-5 and TRBJ1-6, with D possibly being TRBD1 (5 bases). V dropped 1 base and J dropped 5 bases, with 10 bases sitting between them. The CDR3 spans 15 residues. CDR1 is SGHKS and CDR2 is YYEKEE in the germline V gene (reference sequence). In nucleotides, the CDR3 is TGTGCCAGCAGCTTGTCTAGACAGAATAATTCACCCCTCCACTTT. This gives the protein CASSLSRQNNSPLHF. Based on the CDR3 plus reference TRBV5-5 and TRBJ1-6, the full variable domain is DAGVTQSPTHLIKTRGQQVTLRCSPISGHKSVSWYQQVLGQGPQFIFQYYEKEERGRGNFPDRFSARQFPNYSSELNVNALLLGDSALYLCASSLSRQNNSPLHFGNGTRLTVT.

CDR3 in amino acids: CASSQKTGRTDTQYF. For the CDR3, the DNA is TGTGCCAGCAGCCAGAAGACAGGACGAACAGATACGCAGTATTTT. V is TRBV3-1 (or the pseudogene TRBV3-2) and J is TRBJ2-3; D possibly corresponds to TRBD1 (6 bases). V lost 3 bases, J lost 3 bases, and 13 bases lay in between. CDR1 and CDR2 from the germline V gene are LGHDT and YNNKEL (reference sequence). This CDR3 is 15 amino acids long.

This clone was seen just once. V usage is TRBV6-6 and J usage is TRBJ2-7, with 10 bases aligning to TRBD2. This CDR3 contains 14 residues. Germline V lookup: CDR1 MNHNY, CDR2 SVGAGI (reference sequence). V lost 6 bases, J lost 5 bases, and 7 bases stayed unmatched. The CDR3, as DNA: TGTGCCAGCAGCGGACTAGCGGTTAGCAACGAGCAGTACTTC. Protein product: CASSGLAVSNEQYF.

Only one count was recorded for this clone. This chain uses TRBV27 with TRBJ1-2; tentative D call: TRBD1 (5 bases). The CDR3 spans 14 residues. Trimming took off 2 bases at V and 4 bases at J, with 11 bases between the two ends. Germline lookup yields CDR1 MNHEY and CDR2 SMNVEV (reference sequence). The CDR3, as DNA: TGTGCCAGCAGTTTACGGGGGTTAGGCTATGGCTACACCTTC. Translating it yields CASSLRGLGYGYTF.

The chain is built from TRBV11-2 and TRBJ2-1, with 8 bases matching TRBD2. The germline gives CDR1 SGHAT, CDR2 FQNNGV. This CDR3 is 16 amino acids long. J lost 2 bases, V lost 2 bases, and 5 bases had no gene match. Here the CDR3 reads CASSLSQLAAYNEQFF. Written as DNA, the CDR3 is TGTGCCAGCAGCTTATCCCAACTAGCGGCCTACAATGAGCAGTTCTTC.